The entry below gives a single T cell receptor (beta chain) sequence along with its context. This CDR3 region has 15 residues. Germline V gene sequence: CDR1 MDHEN, CDR2 SYDVKM. The junction had 10 bases not matched to a gene; V was cut back by 7 bases and J by 3 bases. These data originate in a study of CD8 T cells in Susac syndrome. cDNA came from roughly 0.47 to 1 ug RNA primed by random hexamers. TCRdb itself ran the immunoSEQ multiplex PCR reads through MiXCR, one entry per CDR3 protein. The data contain about 290,000 distinct CDR3 sequences, around 91% of them singletons. From blood CD8+ and CD4+ T cells, TCR beta sequences were generated.

The chain has TRBV28 and TRBJ2-7, with 9 bases identical to TRBD1. Sequences were obtained from CD8+ T cells from PBMCs. This clonotype was sampled from a human donor with multiple sclerosis. The CDR3: CASIPTGQGDYEQYF. The CDR3 region has the DNA TGTGCCAGCATCCCCACGGGACAGGGCGACTACGAGCAGTACTTC.